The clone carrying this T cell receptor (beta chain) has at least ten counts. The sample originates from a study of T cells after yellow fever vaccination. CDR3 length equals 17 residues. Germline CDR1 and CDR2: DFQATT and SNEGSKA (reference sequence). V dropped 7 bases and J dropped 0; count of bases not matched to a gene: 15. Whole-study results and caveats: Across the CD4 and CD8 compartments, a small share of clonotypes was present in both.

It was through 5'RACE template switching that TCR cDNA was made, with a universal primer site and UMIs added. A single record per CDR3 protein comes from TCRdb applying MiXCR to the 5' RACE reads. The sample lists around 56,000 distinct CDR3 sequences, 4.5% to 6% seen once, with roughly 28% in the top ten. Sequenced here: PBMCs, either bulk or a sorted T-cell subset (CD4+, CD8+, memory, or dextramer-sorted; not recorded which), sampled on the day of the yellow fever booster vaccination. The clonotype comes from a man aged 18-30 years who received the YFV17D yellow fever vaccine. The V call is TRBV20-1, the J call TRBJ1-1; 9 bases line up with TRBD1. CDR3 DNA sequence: TGCAGTGTTGATCACCCCGGACAGGGGCGAATGAACACTGAAGCTTTCTTT. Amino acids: CSVDHPGQGRMNTEAFF.